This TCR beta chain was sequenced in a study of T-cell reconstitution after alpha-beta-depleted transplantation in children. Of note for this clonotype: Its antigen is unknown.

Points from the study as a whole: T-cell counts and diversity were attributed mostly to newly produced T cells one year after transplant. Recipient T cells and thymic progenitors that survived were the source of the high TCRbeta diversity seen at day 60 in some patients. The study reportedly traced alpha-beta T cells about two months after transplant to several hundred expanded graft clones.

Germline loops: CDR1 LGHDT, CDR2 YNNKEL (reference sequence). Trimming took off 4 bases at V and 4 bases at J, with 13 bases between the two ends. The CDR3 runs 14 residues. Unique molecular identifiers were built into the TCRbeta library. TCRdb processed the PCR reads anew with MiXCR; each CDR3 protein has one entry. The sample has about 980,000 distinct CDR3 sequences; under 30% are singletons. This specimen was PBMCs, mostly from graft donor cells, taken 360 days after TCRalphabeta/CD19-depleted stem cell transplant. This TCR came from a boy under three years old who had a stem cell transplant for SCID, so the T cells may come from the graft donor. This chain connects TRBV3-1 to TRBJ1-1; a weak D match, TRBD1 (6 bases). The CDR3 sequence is CASSPGHVATEAFF. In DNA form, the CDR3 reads TGTGCCAGCAGCCCGGGACATGTGGCCACTGAAGCTTTCTTT. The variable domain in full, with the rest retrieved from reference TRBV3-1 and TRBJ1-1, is DTAVSQTPKYLVTQMGNDKSIKCEQNLGHDTMYWYKQDSKKFLKIMFSYNNKELIINETVPNRFSPKSPDKAHLNLHINSLELGDSAVYFCASSPGHVATEAFFGQGTRLTVV.